This T cell receptor (beta chain) emerged from a study of radiotherapy plus CTLA-4 blockade in lung cancer. The germline gives CDR1 MNHEY, CDR2 SVGAGI. V gave up 6 bases and J gave up 4 bases, with 19 bases separating them. The CDR3 is 15 amino acids. A word on this clone: The target antigen is unknown.

Profiled with immunoSEQ multiplex PCR; TCRdb holds only in-frame clones, not every one. The table includes about 57,000 clones, approximately 79% detected once. Regarding the study as a whole: Subsequent to radiotherapy plus ipilimumab, tumor-derived TCR clones underwent expansion in blood. Alongside interferon-beta, early blood T cell clone dynamics were reportedly the best predictor of response.

The sequenced sample was peripheral blood, obtained from a patient treated with radiotherapy plus ipilimumab. This chain joins TRBV6-5 and TRBJ2-7; a possible D gene is TRBD1 (9 bases). The TCR sequence derives from a human donor with non-small cell lung cancer who had a complete response to radiotherapy plus ipilimumab. Here the CDR3 reads CASRRGGQGTYEQYF. The CDR3 nucleotides read TGTGCCAGCAGACGGGGGGGACAGGGTACTTACGAGCAGTACTTC.